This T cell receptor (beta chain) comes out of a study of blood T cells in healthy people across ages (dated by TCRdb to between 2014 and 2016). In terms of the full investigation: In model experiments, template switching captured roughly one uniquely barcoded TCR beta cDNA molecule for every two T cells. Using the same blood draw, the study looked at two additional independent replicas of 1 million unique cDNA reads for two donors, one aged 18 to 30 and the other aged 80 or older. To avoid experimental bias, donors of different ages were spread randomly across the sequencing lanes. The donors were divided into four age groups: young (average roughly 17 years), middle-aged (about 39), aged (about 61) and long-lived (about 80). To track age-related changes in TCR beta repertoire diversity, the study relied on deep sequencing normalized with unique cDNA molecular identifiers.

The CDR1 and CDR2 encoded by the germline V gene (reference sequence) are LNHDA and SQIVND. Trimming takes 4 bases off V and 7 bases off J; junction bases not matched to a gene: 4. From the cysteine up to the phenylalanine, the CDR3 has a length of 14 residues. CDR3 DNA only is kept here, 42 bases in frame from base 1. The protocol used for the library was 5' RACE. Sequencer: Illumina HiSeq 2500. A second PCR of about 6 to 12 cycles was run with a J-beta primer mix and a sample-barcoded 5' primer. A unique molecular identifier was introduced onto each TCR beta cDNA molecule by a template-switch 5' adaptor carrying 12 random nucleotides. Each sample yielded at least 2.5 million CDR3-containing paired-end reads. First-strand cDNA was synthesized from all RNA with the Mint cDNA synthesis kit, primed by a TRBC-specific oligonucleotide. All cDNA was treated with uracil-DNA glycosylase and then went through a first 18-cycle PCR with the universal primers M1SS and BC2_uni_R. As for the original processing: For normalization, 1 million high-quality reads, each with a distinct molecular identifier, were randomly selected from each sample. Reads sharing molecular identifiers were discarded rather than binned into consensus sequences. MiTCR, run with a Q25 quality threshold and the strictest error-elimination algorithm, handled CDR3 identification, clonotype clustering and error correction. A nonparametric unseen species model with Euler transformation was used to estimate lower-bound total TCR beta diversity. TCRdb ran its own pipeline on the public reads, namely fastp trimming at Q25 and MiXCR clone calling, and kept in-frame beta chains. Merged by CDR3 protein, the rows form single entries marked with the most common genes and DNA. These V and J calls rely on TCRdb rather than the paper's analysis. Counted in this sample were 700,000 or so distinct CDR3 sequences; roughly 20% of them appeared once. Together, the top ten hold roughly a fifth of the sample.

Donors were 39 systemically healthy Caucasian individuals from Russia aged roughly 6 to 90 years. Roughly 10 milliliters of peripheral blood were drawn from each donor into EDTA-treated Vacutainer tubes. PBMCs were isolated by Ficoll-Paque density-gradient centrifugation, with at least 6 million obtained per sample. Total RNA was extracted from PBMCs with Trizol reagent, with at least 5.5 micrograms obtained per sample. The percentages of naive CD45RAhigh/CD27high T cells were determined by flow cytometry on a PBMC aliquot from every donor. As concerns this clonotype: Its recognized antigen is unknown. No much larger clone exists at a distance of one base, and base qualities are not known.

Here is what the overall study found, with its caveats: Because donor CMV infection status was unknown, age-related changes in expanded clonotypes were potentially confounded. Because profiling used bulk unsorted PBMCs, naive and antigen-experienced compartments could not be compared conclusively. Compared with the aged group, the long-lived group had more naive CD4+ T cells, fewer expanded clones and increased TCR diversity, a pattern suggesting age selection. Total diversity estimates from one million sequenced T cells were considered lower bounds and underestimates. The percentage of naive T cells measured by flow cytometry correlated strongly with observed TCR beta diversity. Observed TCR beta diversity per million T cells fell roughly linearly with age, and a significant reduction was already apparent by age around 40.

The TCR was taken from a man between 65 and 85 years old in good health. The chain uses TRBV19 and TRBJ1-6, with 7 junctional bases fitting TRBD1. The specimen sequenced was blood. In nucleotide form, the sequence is TGTGCCAGTAGTAACGCGGGACAGAATTCACCCCTCCACTTT. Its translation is CASSNAGQNSPLHF. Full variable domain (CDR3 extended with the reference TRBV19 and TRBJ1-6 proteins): DGGITQSPKYLFRKEGQNVTLSCEQNLNHDAMYWYRQDPGQGLRLIYYSQIVNDFQKGDIAEGYSVSREKKESFPLTVTSAQKNPTAFYLCASSNAGQNSPLHFGNGTRLTVT.